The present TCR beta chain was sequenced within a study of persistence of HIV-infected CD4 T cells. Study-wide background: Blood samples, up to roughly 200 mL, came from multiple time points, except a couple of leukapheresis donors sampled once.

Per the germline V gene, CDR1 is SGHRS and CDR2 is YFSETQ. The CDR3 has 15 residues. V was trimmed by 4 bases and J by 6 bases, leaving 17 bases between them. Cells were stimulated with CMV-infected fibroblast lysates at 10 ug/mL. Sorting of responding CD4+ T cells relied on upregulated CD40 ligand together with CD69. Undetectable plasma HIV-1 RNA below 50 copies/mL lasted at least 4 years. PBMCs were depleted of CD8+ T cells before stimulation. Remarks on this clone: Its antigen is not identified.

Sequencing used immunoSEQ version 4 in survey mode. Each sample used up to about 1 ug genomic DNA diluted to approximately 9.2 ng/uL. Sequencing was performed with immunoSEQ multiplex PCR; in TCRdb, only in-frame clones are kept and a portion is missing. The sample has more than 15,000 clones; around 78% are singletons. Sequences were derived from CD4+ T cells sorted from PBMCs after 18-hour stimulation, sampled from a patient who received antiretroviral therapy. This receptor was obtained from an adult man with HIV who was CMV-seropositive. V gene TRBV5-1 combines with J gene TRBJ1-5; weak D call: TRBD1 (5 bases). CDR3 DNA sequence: TGCGCCAGCAGCCCCCAGGGAGGTTCGAGTCAGCCCCAGCATTTT. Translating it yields CASSPQGGSSQPQHF.